The 13 T cell receptor beta chains below come from one sample, sequenced in a study of cytomegalovirus exposure and HLA in healthy donors. Primers included in the PCR were 60 Vbeta and 13 Jbeta primers. Assay used: immunoSEQ multiplex PCR; TCRdb lists only in-frame clones, some missing. Listed are under 200,000 clones; approximately 2% falls within the top ten. The sequencing input was PBMCs. The receptors derive from a man aged 30 to 39 in good health and CMV-seronegative.

V is TRBV5-1 and J is TRBJ2-5; TRBD2 matches 13 bases. Germline lookup yields CDR1 SGHRS and CDR2 YFSETQ. With 4 bases clipped from V and 1 base from J, the junction kept 4 bases outside the gene matches. The CDR3 is 16 amino acids. The CDR3 region is CASSPGLAGAQETQYF. The CDR3 coding sequence is TGCGCCAGCAGCCCTGGACTAGCGGGAGCCCAAGAGACCCAGTACTTC. The whole variable domain, filled in from reference TRBV5-1 and TRBJ2-5, reads KAGVTQTPRYLIKTRGQQVTLSCSPISGHRSVSWYQQTPGQGLQFLFEYFSETQRNKGNFPGRFSGRQFSNSRSEMNVSTLELGDSALYLCASSPGLAGAQETQYFGPGTRLLVL.

The chain recombines TRBV6-1 with TRBJ2-3, with D unresolved. This CDR3 has 14 amino acids. Germline V gene lookup returns CDR1 MNHNS and CDR2 SASEGT. Trimming removed 6 bases from V and 0 bases from J, with 10 bases in between. The CDR3, as DNA: TGTGCCAGCAGCAAGAGGTCTAGCACAGATACGCAGTATTTT. Its protein product is CASSKRSSTDTQYF.

J is TRBJ1-2 and V is TRBV7-9; 8 nucleotides match TRBD1. The germline CDR1 and CDR2 sequences are SEHNR and FQNEAQ (reference sequence). The ends lost 5 bases at V and 0 bases at J; junction bases unmatched: 2. CDR3 length: 14 amino acids. The CDR3 reads CASSQTGANYGYTF. CDR3 DNA: TGTGCCAGCAGCCAGACAGGGGCTAACTATGGCTACACCTTC.

The chain combines TRBV6-6 with TRBJ1-1; possible D gene TRBD1, 6 bases. Germline CDR1 and CDR2: MNHNY and SVGAGI (reference sequence). The CDR3 is 15 residues long. The germline V and J ends were trimmed by 2 bases and 2 bases, with 12 bases remaining between them. Here the CDR3 DNA reads TGTGCCAGCAGTTACCGAACAGGGCATAACACTGAAGCTTTCTTT. Residues: CASSYRTGHNTEAFF.

J is TRBJ2-1 and V is TRBV5-8; TRBD2 agrees at 13 bases. J lost 4 bases, V lost 3 bases, and 1 base had no gene match. Germline values: CDR1 SGHTS, CDR2 YDEGEE. This CDR3 region has 15 residues. The CDR3 is CASSWGLAGYNEQFF. The CDR3 DNA sequence: TGTGCCAGCAGCTGGGGACTAGCGGGGTACAATGAGCAGTTCTTC. The complete variable domain, with remaining parts taken from reference TRBV5-8 and TRBJ2-1, reads EAGVTQSPTHLIKTRGQQATLRCSPISGHTSVYWYQQALGLGLQFLLWYDEGEERNRGNFPPRFSGRQFPNYSSELNVNALELEDSALYLCASSWGLAGYNEQFFGPGTRLTVL.

The V call is TRBV11-2, the J call TRBJ2-2; 7 bases map to TRBD2. With V trimmed by 1 base and J by 4 bases, 6 bases remained unmatched. The length of the CDR3 is 16 residues. Germline V gene data show CDR1 as SGHAT and CDR2 as FQNNGV. The DNA for the CDR3 is TGTGCCAGCAGCTTAGCTGCGGGAGTAGTCACCGGGGAGCTGTTTTTT. Translating gives CASSLAAGVVTGELFF.

V and J are TRBV6-5 and TRBJ2-6; 8 bases are shared with TRBD1. The germline V gene has CDR1 MNHEY and CDR2 SVGAGI. Unmatched junction bases numbered 3, after V lost 6 bases and J lost 2 bases. There are 15 residues in the CDR3. The CDR3 DNA follows: TGTGCCAGCAGGACGACAGGGGCTGGGGCCAACGTCCTGACTTTC. Amino acids: CASRTTGAGANVLTF.

The CDR3 bases are TGTGCCAGCAGTCCCGGGACAACTAGCTCTGGGGCCAACGTCCTGACTTTC. Residues: CASSPGTTSSGANVLTF. V and J are TRBV6-4 and TRBJ2-6, with a possible D match to TRBD1 (6 bases). The germline V gene encodes CDR1 MRHNA and CDR2 SNTAGT. The V end was cut by 5 bases, the J end by 0 bases, with 14 bases between. CDR3 length: 17 residues.

The CDR3 region has the DNA TGTGCCAGCAGTGGCCTAGGGGGCTTGAACACTGAAGCTTTCTTT. This gives the protein CASSGLGGLNTEAFF. This chain connects TRBV6-5 to TRBJ1-1, with 7 bases that match TRBD1. Trimming removed 5 bases from V and 0 bases from J; junction bases left unmatched: 6. Germline CDR1 and CDR2: MNHEY and SVGAGI. The CDR3 has 15 amino acids.

V and J are TRBV9 and TRBJ1-4, with TRBD1 matching over 9 bases. CDR1 is SGDLS and CDR2 is YYNGEE in the germline V gene. Unmatched junction bases numbered 2, after V lost 2 bases and J lost 6 bases. There are 14 residues in the CDR3. CDR3 coding DNA: TGTGCCAGCAGCGTTGGACAGGGGTATGAAAAACTGTTTTTT. Translated, it gives CASSVGQGYEKLFF.

J is TRBJ2-4 and V is TRBV19; 7 bases line up with TRBD2. The CDR3 has 16 residues. Losses at the gene ends were 4 bases for V and 3 bases for J; bases not matched to a gene: 9. Germline-derived CDR1 and CDR2 are LNHDA and SQIVND (reference sequence). CDR3 loop: CASSNGGGPFKNIQYF. CDR3 sequence (DNA): TGTGCCAGTAGTAACGGGGGAGGGCCGTTCAAAAACATTCAGTACTTC.

This chain links TRBV7-9 with TRBJ2-2; 7 nucleotides agree with TRBD2. The V gene end was trimmed by 4 bases and the J gene end by 4 bases; junction bases not matched to a gene: 12. Germline values: CDR1 SEHNR, CDR2 FQNEAQ (reference sequence). The CDR3 covers 17 residues. CDR3 region: CASSSPAGTTFTGELFF. The CDR3 nucleotides read TGTGCCAGCAGCTCACCTGCCGGGACTACTTTCACCGGGGAGCTGTTTTTT.

This sequence joins TRBV28 and TRBJ1-4, with D hard to call. In germline, CDR1 is MDHEN, CDR2 SYDVKM. The CDR3 covers 15 residues. V gave up 2 bases and J gave up 8 bases, with 15 bases separating them. CDR3 region: CASSLPQGSGEKLFF. In nucleotides, the CDR3 is TGTGCCAGCAGTTTACCCCAAGGGTCGGGGGAAAAACTGTTTTTT.